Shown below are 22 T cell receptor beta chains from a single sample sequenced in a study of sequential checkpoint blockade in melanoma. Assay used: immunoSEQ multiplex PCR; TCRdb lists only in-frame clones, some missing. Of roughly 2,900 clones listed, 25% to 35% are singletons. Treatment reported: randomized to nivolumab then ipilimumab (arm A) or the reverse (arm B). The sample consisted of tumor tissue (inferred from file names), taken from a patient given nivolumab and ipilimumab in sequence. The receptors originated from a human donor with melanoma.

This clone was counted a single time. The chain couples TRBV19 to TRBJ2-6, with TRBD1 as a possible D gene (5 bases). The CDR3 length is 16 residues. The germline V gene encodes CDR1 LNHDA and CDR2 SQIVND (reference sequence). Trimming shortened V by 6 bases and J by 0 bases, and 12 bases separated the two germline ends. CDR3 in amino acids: CASRQIRGSGANVLTF. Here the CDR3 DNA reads TGTGCCAGTAGACAGATTAGGGGCTCTGGGGCCAACGTCCTGACTTTC.

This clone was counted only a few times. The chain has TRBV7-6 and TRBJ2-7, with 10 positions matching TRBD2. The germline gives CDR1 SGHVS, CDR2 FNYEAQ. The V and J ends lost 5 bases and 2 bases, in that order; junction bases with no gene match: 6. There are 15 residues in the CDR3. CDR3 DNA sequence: TGTGCCAGCAGCGGGGGACTAGCGACCCCCTACGAGCAGTACTTC. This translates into CASSGGLATPYEQYF.

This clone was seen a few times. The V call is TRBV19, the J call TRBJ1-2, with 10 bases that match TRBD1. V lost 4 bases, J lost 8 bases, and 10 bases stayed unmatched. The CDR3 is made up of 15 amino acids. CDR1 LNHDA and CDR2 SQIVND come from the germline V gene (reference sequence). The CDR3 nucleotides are TGTGCCAGTAGTACCCTCGACAGGGGGCTAAGGGGCTACACCTTC. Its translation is CASSTLDRGLRGYTF.

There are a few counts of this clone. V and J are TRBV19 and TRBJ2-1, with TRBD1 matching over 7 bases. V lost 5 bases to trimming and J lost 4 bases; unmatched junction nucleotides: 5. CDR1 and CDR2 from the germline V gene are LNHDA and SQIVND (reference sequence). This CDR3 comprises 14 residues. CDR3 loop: CASSRGDRYNEQFF. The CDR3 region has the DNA TGTGCCAGTAGTCGAGGGGACAGATACAATGAGCAGTTCTTC.

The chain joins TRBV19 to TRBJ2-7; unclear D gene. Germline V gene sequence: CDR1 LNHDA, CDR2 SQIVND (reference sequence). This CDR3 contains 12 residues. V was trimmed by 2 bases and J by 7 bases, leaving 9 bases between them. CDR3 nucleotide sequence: TGTGCCAGTAGTATACTGTATGGAGAGCAGTACTTC. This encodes CASSILYGEQYF.

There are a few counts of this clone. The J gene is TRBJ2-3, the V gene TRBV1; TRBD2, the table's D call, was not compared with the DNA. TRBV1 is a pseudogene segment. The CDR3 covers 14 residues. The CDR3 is CASKEEGWADTQYF. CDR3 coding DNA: TGCGCCAGCAAGGAGGAGGGGTGGGCAGATACGCAGTATTTT.

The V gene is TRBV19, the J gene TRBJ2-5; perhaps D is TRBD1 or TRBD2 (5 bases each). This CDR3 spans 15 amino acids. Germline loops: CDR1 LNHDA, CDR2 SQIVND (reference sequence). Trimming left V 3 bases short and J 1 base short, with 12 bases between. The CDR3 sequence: CASSIGTGAQETQYF. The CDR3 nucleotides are TGTGCCAGTAGTATTGGGACGGGTGCCCAAGAGACCCAGTACTTC.

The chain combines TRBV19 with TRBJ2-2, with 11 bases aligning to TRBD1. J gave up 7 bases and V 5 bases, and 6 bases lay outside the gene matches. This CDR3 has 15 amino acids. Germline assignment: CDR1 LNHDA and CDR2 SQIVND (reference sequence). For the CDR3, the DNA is TGTGCCAGTAGTCCCTGGACAGGGGGCGGCGGGGAGCTGTTTTTT. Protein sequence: CASSPWTGGGGELFF. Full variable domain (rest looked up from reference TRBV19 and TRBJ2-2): DGGITQSPKYLFRKEGQNVTLSCEQNLNHDAMYWYRQDPGQGLRLIYYSQIVNDFQKGDIAEGYSVSREKKESFPLTVTSAQKNPTAFYLCASSPWTGGGGELFFGEGSRLTVL.

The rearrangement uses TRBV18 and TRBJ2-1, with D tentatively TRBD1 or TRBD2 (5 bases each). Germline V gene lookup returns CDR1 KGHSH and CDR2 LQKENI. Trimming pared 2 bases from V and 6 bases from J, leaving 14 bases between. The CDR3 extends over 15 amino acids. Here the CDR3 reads CASSPLATGTNEQFF. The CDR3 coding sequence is TGTGCCAGCTCACCATTGGCCACCGGGACCAATGAGCAGTTCTTC.

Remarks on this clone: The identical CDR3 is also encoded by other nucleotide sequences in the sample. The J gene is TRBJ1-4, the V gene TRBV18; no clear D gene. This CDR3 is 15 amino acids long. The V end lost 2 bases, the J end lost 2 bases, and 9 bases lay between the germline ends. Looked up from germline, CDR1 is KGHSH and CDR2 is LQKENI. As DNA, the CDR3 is TGTGCCAGCTCACCAGGGCTACAGACTAATGAAAAACTGTTTTTT. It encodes CASSPGLQTNEKLFF.

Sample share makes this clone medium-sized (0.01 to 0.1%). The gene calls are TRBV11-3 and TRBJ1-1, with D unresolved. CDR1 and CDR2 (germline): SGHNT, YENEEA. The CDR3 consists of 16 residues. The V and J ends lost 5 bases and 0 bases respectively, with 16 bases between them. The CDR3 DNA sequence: TGTGCCAGCAGCCCCTACGGTTCCGCCTTGAACACTGAAGCTTTCTTT. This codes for CASSPYGSALNTEAFF.

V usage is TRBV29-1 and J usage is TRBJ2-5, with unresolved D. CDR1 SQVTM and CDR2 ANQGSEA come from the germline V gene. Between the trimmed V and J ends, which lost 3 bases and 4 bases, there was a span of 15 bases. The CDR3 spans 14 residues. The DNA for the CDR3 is TGCAGCGTTGAGTCGTGGGCGCAAAGAGAGACCCAGTACTTC. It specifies CSVESWAQRETQYF.

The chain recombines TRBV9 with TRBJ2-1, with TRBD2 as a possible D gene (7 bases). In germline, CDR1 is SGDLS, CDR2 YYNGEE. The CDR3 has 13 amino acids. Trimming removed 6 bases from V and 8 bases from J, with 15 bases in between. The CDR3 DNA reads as TGTGCCAGCAAAGGGGGAGGGCCGGATGAGCAGTTCTTC. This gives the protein CASKGGGPDEQFF. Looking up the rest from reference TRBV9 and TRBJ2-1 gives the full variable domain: DSGVTQTPKHLITATGQRVTLRCSPRSGDLSVYWYQQSLDQGLQFLIQYYNGEERAKGNILERFSAQQFPDLHSELNLSSLELGDSALYFCASKGGGPDEQFFGPGTRLTVL.

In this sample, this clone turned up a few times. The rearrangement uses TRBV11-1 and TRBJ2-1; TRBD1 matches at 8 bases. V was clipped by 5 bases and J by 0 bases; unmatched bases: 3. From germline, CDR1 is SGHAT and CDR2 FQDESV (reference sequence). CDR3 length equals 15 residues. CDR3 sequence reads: CASSIDRGSYNEQFF. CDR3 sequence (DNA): TGTGCCAGCAGCATCGACAGGGGCTCCTACAATGAGCAGTTCTTC.

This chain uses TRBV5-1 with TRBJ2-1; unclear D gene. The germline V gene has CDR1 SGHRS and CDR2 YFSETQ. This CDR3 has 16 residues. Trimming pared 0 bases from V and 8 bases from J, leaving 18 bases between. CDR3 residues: CASSLAARRTDDEQFF. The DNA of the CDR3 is TGCGCCAGCAGCTTGGCCGCCAGGCGGACCGACGATGAGCAGTTCTTC. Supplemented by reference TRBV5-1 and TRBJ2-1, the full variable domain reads KAGVTQTPRYLIKTRGQQVTLSCSPISGHRSVSWYQQTPGQGLQFLFEYFSETQRNKGNFPGRFSGRQFSNSRSEMNVSTLELGDSALYLCASSLAARRTDDEQFFGPGTRLTVL.

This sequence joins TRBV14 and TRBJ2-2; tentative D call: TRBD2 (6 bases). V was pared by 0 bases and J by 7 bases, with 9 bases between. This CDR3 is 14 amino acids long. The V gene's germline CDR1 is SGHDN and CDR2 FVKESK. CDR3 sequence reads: CASSQDRGGGELFF. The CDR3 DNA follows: TGTGCCAGCAGCCAAGATCGGGGAGGCGGGGAGCTGTTTTTT.

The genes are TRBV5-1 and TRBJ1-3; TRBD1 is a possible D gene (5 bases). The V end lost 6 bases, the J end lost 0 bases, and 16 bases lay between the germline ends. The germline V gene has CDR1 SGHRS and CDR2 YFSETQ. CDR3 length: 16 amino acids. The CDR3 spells CASTNEGLGSGNTIYF. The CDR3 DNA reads TGCGCCAGCACCAACGAGGGGCTGGGCTCTGGAAACACCATATATTTT.

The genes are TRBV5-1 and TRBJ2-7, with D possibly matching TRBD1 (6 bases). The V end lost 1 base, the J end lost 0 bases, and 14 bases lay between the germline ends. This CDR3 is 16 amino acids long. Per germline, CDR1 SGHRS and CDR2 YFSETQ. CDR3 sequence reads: CASSLWGRDTSYEQYF. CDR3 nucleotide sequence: TGCGCCAGCAGCTTGTGGGGTAGGGACACCTCCTACGAGCAGTACTTC.

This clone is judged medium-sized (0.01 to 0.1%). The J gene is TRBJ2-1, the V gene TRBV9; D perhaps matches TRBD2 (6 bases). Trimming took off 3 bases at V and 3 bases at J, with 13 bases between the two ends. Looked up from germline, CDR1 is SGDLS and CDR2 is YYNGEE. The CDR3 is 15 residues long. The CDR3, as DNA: TGTGCCAGCAGCGGAGCGGGCGGGTACTACAATGAGCAGTTCTTC. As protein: CASSGAGGYYNEQFF.

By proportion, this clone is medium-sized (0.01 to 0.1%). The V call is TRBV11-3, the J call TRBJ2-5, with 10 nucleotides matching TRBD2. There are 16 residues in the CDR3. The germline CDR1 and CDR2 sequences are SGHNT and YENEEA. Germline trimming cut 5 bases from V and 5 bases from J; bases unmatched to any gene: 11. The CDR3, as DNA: TGTGCCAGCAGCCTGGGGGCTAGCGGGAGCGGGGAGACCCAGTACTTC. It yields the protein CASSLGASGSGETQYF.

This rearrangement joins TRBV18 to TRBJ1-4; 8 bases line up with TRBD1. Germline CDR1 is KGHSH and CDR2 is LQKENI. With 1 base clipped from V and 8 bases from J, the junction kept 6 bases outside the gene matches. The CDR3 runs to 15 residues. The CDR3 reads CASSPRTGISEKLFF. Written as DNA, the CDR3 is TGTGCCAGCTCACCACGGACAGGGATTAGCGAAAAACTGTTTTTT.

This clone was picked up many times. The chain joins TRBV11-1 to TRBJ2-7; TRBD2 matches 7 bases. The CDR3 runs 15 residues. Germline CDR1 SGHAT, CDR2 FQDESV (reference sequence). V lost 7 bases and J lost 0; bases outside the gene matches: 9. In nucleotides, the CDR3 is TGTGCCAGCACCCCCGGGCGGACTAGCTCCTACGAGCAGTACTTC. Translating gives CASTPGRTSSYEQYF.